The clone carrying this TCR beta chain was picked up many times. This CDR3 comprises 13 residues. V lost 6 bases to trimming and J lost 4 bases; unmatched junction nucleotides: 2. From germline, CDR1 is SGHNT and CDR2 YENEEA. It was RNA transcripts that yielded the amplified TCR beta CDR3 regions. A first-round RT-PCR of the TCR CDR3 used the HTBI primer set. TCRdb re-called the multiplex PCR reads with MiXCR, one entry per CDR3 protein. The sample carries over 350,000 distinct CDR3 sequences, around an eighth recorded once. This entry comes from a study of T cells in Graves' hyperthyroidism and ophthalmopathy. Lactation, pregnancy, other autoimmune disease or uncontrolled infection led to exclusion of patients. Diagnostic assessment was based on clinical symptoms, serum thyroxine and TRAb, thyroid ultrasound and orbital computed tomography.

The source of this sequence is a man aged 45 to 65 with Graves' ophthalmopathy. Sequencing was carried out using blood. The rearrangement uses TRBV11-3 and TRBJ2-1; 8 bases fit TRBD1. CDR3 nucleotides: TGTGCCAGCAGGAGACAGGGGTACAATGAGCAGTTCTTC. Translated: CASRRQGYNEQFF.